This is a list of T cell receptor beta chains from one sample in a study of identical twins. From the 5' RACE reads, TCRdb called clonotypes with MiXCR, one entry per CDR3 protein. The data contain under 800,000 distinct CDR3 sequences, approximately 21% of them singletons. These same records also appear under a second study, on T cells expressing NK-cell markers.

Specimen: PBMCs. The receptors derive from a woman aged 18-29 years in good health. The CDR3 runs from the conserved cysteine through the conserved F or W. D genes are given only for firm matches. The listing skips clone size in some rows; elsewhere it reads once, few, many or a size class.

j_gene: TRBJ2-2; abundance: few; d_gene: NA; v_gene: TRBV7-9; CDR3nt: TGTGCCAGCAGCCCATCGGTCGGGGAGCTGTTTTTT; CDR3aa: CASSPSVGELFF
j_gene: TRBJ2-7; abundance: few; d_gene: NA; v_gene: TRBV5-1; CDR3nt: TGCGCCAGCAGGATTAGGGACACCTACGAGCAGTACTTC; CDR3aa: CASRIRDTYEQYF
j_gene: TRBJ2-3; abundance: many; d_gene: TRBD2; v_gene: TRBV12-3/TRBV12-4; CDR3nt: TGTGCCAGCAGTCCGGGTAGCGGGGGGGCGGGTACGCAGTATTTT; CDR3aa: CASSPGSGGAGTQYF
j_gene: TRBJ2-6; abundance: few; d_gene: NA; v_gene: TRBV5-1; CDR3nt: TGCGCCAGCAGCTTCAGGACCTCCTCCTCTGGGGCCAACGTCCTGACTTTC; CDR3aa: CASSFRTSSSGANVLTF
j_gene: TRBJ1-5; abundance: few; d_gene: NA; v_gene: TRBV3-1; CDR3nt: TGTGCCAGCAACTCTGGGGGAGGTGGTCAGCCCCAGCATTTT; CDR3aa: CASNSGGGGQPQHF
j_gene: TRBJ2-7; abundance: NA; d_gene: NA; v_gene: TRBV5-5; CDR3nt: TGTGCCAGCAGCCCCCTTTCTAGCGCACTTTACGAGCAGTACTTC; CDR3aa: CASSPLSSALYEQYF
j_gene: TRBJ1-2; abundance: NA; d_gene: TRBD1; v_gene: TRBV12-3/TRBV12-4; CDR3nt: TGTGCCAGCAGCCAAAACACAGGGGGCTTTAACTATGGCTACACCTTC; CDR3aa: CASSQNTGGFNYGYTF
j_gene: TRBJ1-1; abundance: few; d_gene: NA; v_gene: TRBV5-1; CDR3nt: TGCGCCAGCAGCTTAGGGTCTGAGAACACTGAAGCTTTCTTT; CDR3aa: CASSLGSENTEAFF
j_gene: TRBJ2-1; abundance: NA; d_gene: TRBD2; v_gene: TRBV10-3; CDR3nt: TGTGCCATCAGTGCCAGCGGGGTAGACAATGAGCAGTTCTTC; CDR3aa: CAISASGVDNEQFF
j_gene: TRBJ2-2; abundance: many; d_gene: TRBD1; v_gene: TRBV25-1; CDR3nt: TGTGCCAGCAGTACCCTGTGGGGTGGGACAGAGGGGAGAACCGGGGAGCTGTTTTTT; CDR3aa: CASSTLWGGTEGRTGELFF
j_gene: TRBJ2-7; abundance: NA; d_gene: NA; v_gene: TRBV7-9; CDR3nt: TGTGCCAGCAGCTTTCCCCCTCATACGTTCGAGCAGTACTTC; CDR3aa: CASSFPPHTFEQYF
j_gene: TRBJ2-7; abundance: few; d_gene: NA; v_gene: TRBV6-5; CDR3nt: TGTGCCAGCAGTTACGGGCTCCTTAGGGAGTACTTC; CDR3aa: CASSYGLLREYF
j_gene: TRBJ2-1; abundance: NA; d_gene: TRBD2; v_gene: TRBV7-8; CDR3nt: TGTGCCAGCAGCCTACTAGCGGGAGCGTCCTCCTCCTACAATGAGCAGTTCTTC; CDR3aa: CASSLLAGASSSYNEQFF
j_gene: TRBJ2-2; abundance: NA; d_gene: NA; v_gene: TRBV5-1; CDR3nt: TGCGCCAGCAGCTTACCCCGGACCGCGAACACCGGGGAGCTGTTTTTT; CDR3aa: CASSLPRTANTGELFF
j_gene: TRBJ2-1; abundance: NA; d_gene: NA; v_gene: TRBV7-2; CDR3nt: TGTGCCAGCAGCTTAGGGCTTCTCTCCTACAATGAGCAGTTCTTC; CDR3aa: CASSLGLLSYNEQFF
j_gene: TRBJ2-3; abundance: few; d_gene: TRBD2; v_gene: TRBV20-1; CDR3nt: TGCAGTGCCACCGCGGGGGGGGATACGCAGTATTTT; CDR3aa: CSATAGGDTQYF
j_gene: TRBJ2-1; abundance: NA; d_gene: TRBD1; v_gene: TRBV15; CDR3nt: TGTGCCACCAGCGGACAGGGGGCTAATGAGCAGTTCTTC; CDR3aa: CATSGQGANEQFF
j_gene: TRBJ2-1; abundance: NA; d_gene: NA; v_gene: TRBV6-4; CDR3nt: TGTGCCAGCAGAGGACACCCCGGCACCGGTGAGCAGTTCTTC; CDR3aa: CASRGHPGTGEQFF
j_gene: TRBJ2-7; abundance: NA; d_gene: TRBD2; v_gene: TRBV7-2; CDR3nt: TGTGCCAGCAGCTTATCCTTAGCGGGAGACGGCGAGCAGTACTTC; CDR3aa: CASSLSLAGDGEQYF
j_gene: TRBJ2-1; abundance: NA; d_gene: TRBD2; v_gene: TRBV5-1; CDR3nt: TGCGCCAGCAGCGCACTAGCGGGGGGGGGCTCCTACAATGAGCAGTTCTTC; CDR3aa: CASSALAGGGSYNEQFF
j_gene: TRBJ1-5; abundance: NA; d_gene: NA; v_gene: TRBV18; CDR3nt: TGTGCCAGCTCACCACCGTCTGGGCCCCAGCATTTT; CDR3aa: CASSPPSGPQHF
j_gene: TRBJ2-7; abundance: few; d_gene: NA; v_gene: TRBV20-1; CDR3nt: TGCAGTGCTAGCCCTTTCTCCTACGAGCAGTACTTC; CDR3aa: CSASPFSYEQYF
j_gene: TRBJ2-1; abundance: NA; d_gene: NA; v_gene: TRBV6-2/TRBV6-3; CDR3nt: TGTGCCAGCACCTTACCCGGGGTTAAGTACAATGAGCAGTTCTTC; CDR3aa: CASTLPGVKYNEQFF
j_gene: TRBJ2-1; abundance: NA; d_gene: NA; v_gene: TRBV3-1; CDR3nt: TGTGCCAGCAGCCAAGCCGGGGAGCGGAGAGTTAATGAGCAGTTCTTC; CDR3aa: CASSQAGERRVNEQFF
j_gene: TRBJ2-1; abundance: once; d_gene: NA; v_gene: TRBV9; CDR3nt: TGTGCCAGCAGCGTAGGGCCTAGCGCCTTCAATGAGCAGTTCTTC; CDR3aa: CASSVGPSAFNEQFF
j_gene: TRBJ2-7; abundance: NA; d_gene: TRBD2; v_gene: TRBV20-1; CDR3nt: TGCAGTGCTAGAGATCTCGCTAGCGGCTACTACGAGCAGTACTTC; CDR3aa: CSARDLASGYYEQYF
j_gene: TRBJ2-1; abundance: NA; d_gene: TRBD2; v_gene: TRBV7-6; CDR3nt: TGTGCCAGCAGCAAGTGGACTAGCGGGAATGAGCAGTTCTTC; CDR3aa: CASSKWTSGNEQFF
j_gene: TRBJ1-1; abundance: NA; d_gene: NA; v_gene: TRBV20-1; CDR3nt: TGCAGTGCACCGGGACGGAGGAGGACTGAAGCTTTCTTT; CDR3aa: CSAPGRRRTEAFF
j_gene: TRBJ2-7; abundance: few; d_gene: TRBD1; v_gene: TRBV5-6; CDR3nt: TGTGCCAGCAGCTCTCTCGACAGGGCCCCCTACGAGCAGTACTTC; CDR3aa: CASSSLDRAPYEQYF
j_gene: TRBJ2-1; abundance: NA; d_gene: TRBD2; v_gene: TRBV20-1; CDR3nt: TGCAGTGCTAGAGATTCCCTCCGGGCGGGAGGCGACAATGAGCAGTTCTTC; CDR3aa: CSARDSLRAGGDNEQFF
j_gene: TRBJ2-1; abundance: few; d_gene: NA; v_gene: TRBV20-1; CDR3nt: TGCAGTGCCAAAGGCCTAGCGCTCGGGGATGAGCAGTTCTTC; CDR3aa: CSAKGLALGDEQFF
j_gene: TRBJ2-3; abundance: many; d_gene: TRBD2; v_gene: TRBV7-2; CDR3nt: TGTGCCAGCAGCTTAAGAGCCCCACTAGCGGTGAATACGCAGTATTTT; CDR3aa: CASSLRAPLAVNTQYF
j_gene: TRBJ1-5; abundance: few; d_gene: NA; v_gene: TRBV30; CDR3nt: TGTGCCTGGAGCGCCCCCGGCAATCAGCCCCAGCATTTT; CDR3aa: CAWSAPGNQPQHF
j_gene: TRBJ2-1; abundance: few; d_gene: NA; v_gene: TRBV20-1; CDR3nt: TGCAGTCCGGGACACTACAATGAGCAGTTCTTC; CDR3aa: CSPGHYNEQFF
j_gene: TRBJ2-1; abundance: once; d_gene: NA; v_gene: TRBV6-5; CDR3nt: TGTGCCAGCAGATCCTCCGACGGAGTTTACAATGAGCAGTTCTTC; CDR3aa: CASRSSDGVYNEQFF
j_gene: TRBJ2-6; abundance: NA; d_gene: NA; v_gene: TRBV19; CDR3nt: TGTGCCAGTAAAGGGCGGAACTCTGGGGCCAACGTCCTGACTTTC; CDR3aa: CASKGRNSGANVLTF
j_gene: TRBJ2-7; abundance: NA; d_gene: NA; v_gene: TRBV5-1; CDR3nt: TGCGCCAGTGGGACCGAACGCTACGAGCAGTACTTC; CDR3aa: CASGTERYEQYF
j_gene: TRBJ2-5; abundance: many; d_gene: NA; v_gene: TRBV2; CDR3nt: TGTGCCGGGTCACAGTCCCAAGAGACCCAGTACTTC; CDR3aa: CAGSQSQETQYF
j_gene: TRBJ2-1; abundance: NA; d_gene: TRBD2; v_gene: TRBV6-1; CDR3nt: TGTGCCAGCAGCCGAGCGGGGGGCACTAATGAGCAGTTCTTC; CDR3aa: CASSRAGGTNEQFF
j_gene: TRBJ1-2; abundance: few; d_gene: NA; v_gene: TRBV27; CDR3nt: TGTGCCAGCAGGTCCGGGACGGTCTATGGCTACACCTTC; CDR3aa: CASRSGTVYGYTF
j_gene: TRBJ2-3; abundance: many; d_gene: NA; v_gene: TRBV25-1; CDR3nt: TGTGCCAGCAAAGTGAGCCGTGGTACGCAGTATTTT; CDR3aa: CASKVSRGTQYF
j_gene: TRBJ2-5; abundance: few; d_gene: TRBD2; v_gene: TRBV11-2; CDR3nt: TGTGCCAGCAGCCCTAACCCACTAGCGGGAGAGGAGACCCAGTACTTC; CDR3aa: CASSPNPLAGEETQYF
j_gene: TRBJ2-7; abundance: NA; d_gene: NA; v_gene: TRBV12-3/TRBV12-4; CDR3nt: TGTGCCAGCAGTTTAAATCAGGGTCCCTACGAGCAGTACTTC; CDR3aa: CASSLNQGPYEQYF
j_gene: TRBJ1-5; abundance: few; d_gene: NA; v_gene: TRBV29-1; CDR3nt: TGCAGCGTCGCTGGCCGGGAGAAAGATCAGCCCCAGCATTTT; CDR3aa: CSVAGREKDQPQHF
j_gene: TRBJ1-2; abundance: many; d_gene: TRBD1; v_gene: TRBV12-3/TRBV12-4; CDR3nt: TGTGCCAGCAGTTTAGCGCGAACAGGGGGCTCTCTAGATGGCTACACCTTC; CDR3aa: CASSLARTGGSLDGYTF
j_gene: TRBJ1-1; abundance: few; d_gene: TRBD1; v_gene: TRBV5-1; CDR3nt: TGCGCCAGCAGCCCGGTAACAGGGGTGGACACTGAAGCTTTCTTT; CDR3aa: CASSPVTGVDTEAFF